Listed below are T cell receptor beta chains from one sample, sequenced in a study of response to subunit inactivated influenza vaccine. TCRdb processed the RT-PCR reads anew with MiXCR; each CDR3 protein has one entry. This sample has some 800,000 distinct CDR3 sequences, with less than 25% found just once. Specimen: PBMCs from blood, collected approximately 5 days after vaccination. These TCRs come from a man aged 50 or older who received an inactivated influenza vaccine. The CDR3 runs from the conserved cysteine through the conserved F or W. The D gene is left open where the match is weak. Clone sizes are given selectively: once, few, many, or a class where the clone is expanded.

CDR3nt: TGTGCCAGCAGTTACCAACTACTCGGGCTAGCGGGGGGCCCCGGCGAGCAGTACTTC
CDR3aa: CASSYQLLGLAGGPGEQYF
j_gene: TRBJ2-7
d_gene: TRBD2
abundance: once
v_gene: TRBV6-5

CDR3nt: TGTGCCAGCAGCTTAACTAATTCCTACAATGAGCAGTTCTTC
CDR3aa: CASSLTNSYNEQFF
j_gene: TRBJ2-1
d_gene: .
abundance: .
v_gene: TRBV7-3

CDR3nt: TGTGCCAGCAGCTTACCGGACCATATTGCGTATTTT
CDR3aa: CASSLPDHIAYF
j_gene: TRBJ2-3
d_gene: .
abundance: .
v_gene: TRBV7-2

CDR3nt: TGTGCCATCAGTGAGCTGGGGTACGACTATGGCTACACCTTC
CDR3aa: CAISELGYDYGYTF
j_gene: TRBJ1-2
d_gene: .
abundance: many
v_gene: TRBV10-3

CDR3nt: TGCAGTGCTAGAAGCATCCGGGACACACGTTACGAGCAGTACTTC
CDR3aa: CSARSIRDTRYEQYF
j_gene: TRBJ2-7
d_gene: .
abundance: .
v_gene: TRBV20-1

CDR3nt: TGCGCCAGCAGCTTGGATGGGGACCCCAATCAGCCCCAGCATTTT
CDR3aa: CASSLDGDPNQPQHF
j_gene: TRBJ1-5
d_gene: .
abundance: few
v_gene: TRBV5-1

CDR3nt: TGCAGTGCTGACAGGCCCGGGACAGGGAGAGACGAGCAGTACTTC
CDR3aa: CSADRPGTGRDEQYF
j_gene: TRBJ2-7
d_gene: TRBD1
abundance: many
v_gene: TRBV20-1

CDR3nt: TGTGCCAGCAGCTTAGCCGAAGAGACCCAGTACTTC
CDR3aa: CASSLAEETQYF
j_gene: TRBJ2-5
d_gene: .
abundance: many
v_gene: TRBV7-2

CDR3nt: TGTGCCAGCAGCGTAGAGACCGGGAGCCCAGATACGCAGTATTTT
CDR3aa: CASSVETGSPDTQYF
j_gene: TRBJ2-3
d_gene: .
abundance: few
v_gene: TRBV9

CDR3nt: TGTGCCAGCGGCCGGACAGGGGGTGGCTATGGCTACACCTTC
CDR3aa: CASGRTGGGYGYTF
j_gene: TRBJ1-2
d_gene: TRBD1
abundance: few
v_gene: TRBV3-1

CDR3nt: TGTGCCAGCAGCAAAAGGGGGGGAGCGGGGACAGCAAGCTACAATGAGCAGTTCTTC
CDR3aa: CASSKRGGAGTASYNEQFF
j_gene: TRBJ2-1
d_gene: .
abundance: .
v_gene: TRBV21-1

CDR3nt: TGCGCCAGCAGCGCCAGTCCGACACTTTACAATGAGCAGTTCTTC
CDR3aa: CASSASPTLYNEQFF
j_gene: TRBJ2-1
d_gene: .
abundance: .
v_gene: TRBV5-1

CDR3nt: TGTGCCAGCAGCTCGGGGAGAGGGAAGGGCGAGACCCAGTACTTC
CDR3aa: CASSSGRGKGETQYF
j_gene: TRBJ2-5
d_gene: .
abundance: few
v_gene: TRBV7-9

CDR3nt: TGTGCCACCGCGGGACAACTCTATGGCTACACCTTC
CDR3aa: CATAGQLYGYTF
j_gene: TRBJ1-2
d_gene: .
abundance: few
v_gene: TRBV12-3/TRBV12-4

CDR3nt: TGTGCCAGCAGGCCGGAGACAGGGGGAGCCGAGGCGCAGTATTTT
CDR3aa: CASRPETGGAEAQYF
j_gene: TRBJ2-3
d_gene: TRBD1
abundance: many
v_gene: TRBV12-3/TRBV12-4

CDR3nt: TGTGCCACCAGTGCGAGCAATCAGCCCCAGCATTTT
CDR3aa: CATSASNQPQHF
j_gene: TRBJ1-5
d_gene: .
abundance: many
v_gene: TRBV24-1

CDR3nt: TGCGCCAGCAGCCAAGCTCAGGGCCACGAGCAGTACTTC
CDR3aa: CASSQAQGHEQYF
j_gene: TRBJ2-7
d_gene: .
abundance: .
v_gene: TRBV4-1

CDR3nt: TGCAGTGCTAGAGTCCAGGGGATCTGGAATTCACCCCTCCACTTT
CDR3aa: CSARVQGIWNSPLHF
j_gene: TRBJ1-6
d_gene: .
abundance: few
v_gene: TRBV20-1

CDR3nt: TGTGCCAGCAGCCCGGGCACAGGAGATACGCAGTATTTT
CDR3aa: CASSPGTGDTQYF
j_gene: TRBJ2-3
d_gene: .
abundance: .
v_gene: TRBV7-3

CDR3nt: TGTGCCAGCAGCTCCGAGGGCGGGAGACCCGAGCAGTTCTTC
CDR3aa: CASSSEGGRPEQFF
j_gene: TRBJ2-1
d_gene: TRBD2
abundance: .
v_gene: TRBV11-2

CDR3nt: TGCAGTGCTACCGGGACAGGGGCTAATCAGCCCCAGCATTTT
CDR3aa: CSATGTGANQPQHF
j_gene: TRBJ1-5
d_gene: TRBD1
abundance: .
v_gene: TRBV20-1

CDR3nt: TGCGCCAGCAGCCAAGATCGAGACCCATGGTACGAGCAGTACTTC
CDR3aa: CASSQDRDPWYEQYF
j_gene: TRBJ2-7
d_gene: .
abundance: few
v_gene: TRBV4-1

CDR3nt: TGTGCCAGCAGTTTGACACAGTATAATGAAAAACTGTTTTTT
CDR3aa: CASSLTQYNEKLFF
j_gene: TRBJ1-4
d_gene: .
abundance: few
v_gene: TRBV12-3/TRBV12-4

CDR3nt: TGTGCCAGCAGCTTGGGTAGAGATTGGAGAAACATTCAGTACTTC
CDR3aa: CASSLGRDWRNIQYF
j_gene: TRBJ2-4
d_gene: .
abundance: few
v_gene: TRBV14

CDR3nt: TGTGCCAGCAGCCAAGGCGAGGGGGCGATTTACACCGGGGAGCTGTTTTTT
CDR3aa: CASSQGEGAIYTGELFF
j_gene: TRBJ2-2
d_gene: TRBD1
abundance: few
v_gene: TRBV4-2

CDR3nt: TGTGCCAGCAGCTGGGGACAGGGCCCTGGGGCCAACGTCCTGACTTTC
CDR3aa: CASSWGQGPGANVLTF
j_gene: TRBJ2-6
d_gene: TRBD1
abundance: many
v_gene: TRBV5-6

CDR3nt: TGTGCCAGCAGCGTCCGACAGTTGAACACTGAAGCTTTCTTT
CDR3aa: CASSVRQLNTEAFF
j_gene: TRBJ1-1
d_gene: .
abundance: .
v_gene: TRBV7-2

CDR3nt: TGTGCCAGCAGCCTCCTTTCTTGGGCACGGGAGACCCAGTACTTC
CDR3aa: CASSLLSWARETQYF
j_gene: TRBJ2-5
d_gene: .
abundance: few
v_gene: TRBV5-5

CDR3nt: TGCGCCAGCAGCTTGGATGCGACTAGGGGCACCGGGGAGCTGTTTTTT
CDR3aa: CASSLDATRGTGELFF
j_gene: TRBJ2-2
d_gene: .
abundance: .
v_gene: TRBV5-1

CDR3nt: TGTGCCAGCAGTGAACTGGCAGGAACCACAGATACGCAGTATTTT
CDR3aa: CASSELAGTTDTQYF
j_gene: TRBJ2-3
d_gene: .
abundance: .
v_gene: TRBV6-1

CDR3nt: TGTGCCAGCAGGGACTTTCAAGAGACCCAGTACTTC
CDR3aa: CASRDFQETQYF
j_gene: TRBJ2-5
d_gene: .
abundance: few
v_gene: TRBV6-2/TRBV6-3

CDR3nt: TGCGCCAGCAGCTTGGGGCCCGATTGGGGCGGCCTAAAAGAGACCCAGTACTTC
CDR3aa: CASSLGPDWGGLKETQYF
j_gene: TRBJ2-5
d_gene: .
abundance: .
v_gene: TRBV5-1

CDR3nt: TGTGCCAGCCAGCCAGGGAACCCCTACAATGAGCAGTTCTTC
CDR3aa: CASQPGNPYNEQFF
j_gene: TRBJ2-1
d_gene: .
abundance: .
v_gene: TRBV2

CDR3nt: TGTGCCAGCAGCTTAATCCCGGGACGAGGTGCGGATACCGGGGAGCTGTTTTTT
CDR3aa: CASSLIPGRGADTGELFF
j_gene: TRBJ2-2
d_gene: .
abundance: .
v_gene: TRBV7-3

CDR3nt: TGTGCCAGCATCAGATCCGGGACAGAAGTATTCGGCGGTCAGCCCCAGCATTTT
CDR3aa: CASIRSGTEVFGGQPQHF
j_gene: TRBJ1-5
d_gene: .
abundance: few
v_gene: TRBV21-1

CDR3nt: TGCGCCAGCAGCCAAGATAGGAGTCCGAATTCACCCCTCCACTTT
CDR3aa: CASSQDRSPNSPLHF
j_gene: TRBJ1-6
d_gene: .
abundance: .
v_gene: TRBV4-1

CDR3nt: TGCGCCAGCAGCTCCACAGGAATCATGAACACTGAAGCTTTCTTT
CDR3aa: CASSSTGIMNTEAFF
j_gene: TRBJ1-1
d_gene: .
abundance: few
v_gene: TRBV5-1

CDR3nt: TGTGCCAGCAGTTTAACCCTGGACAGTTTCTCCTACGAGCAGTACTTC
CDR3aa: CASSLTLDSFSYEQYF
j_gene: TRBJ2-7
d_gene: .
abundance: .
v_gene: TRBV27

CDR3nt: TGCAGTGCTAGAGATGAGGCTAGCCTACAAGAGACCCAGTACTTC
CDR3aa: CSARDEASLQETQYF
j_gene: TRBJ2-5
d_gene: .
abundance: few
v_gene: TRBV20-1

CDR3nt: TGCAGCGTTGGCCGGACAGCTAAAGATACGCAGTATTTT
CDR3aa: CSVGRTAKDTQYF
j_gene: TRBJ2-3
d_gene: .
abundance: .
v_gene: TRBV29-1

CDR3nt: TGTGCCAGCAGTTTATCAGGCGGGAGGAACTACGAGCAGTACTTC
CDR3aa: CASSLSGGRNYEQYF
j_gene: TRBJ2-7
d_gene: TRBD2
abundance: .
v_gene: TRBV27

CDR3nt: TGTGCCATCAGTGACCTCTCGGGACTAGCGGGAGGGGATGAGCAGTTCTTC
CDR3aa: CAISDLSGLAGGDEQFF
j_gene: TRBJ2-1
d_gene: TRBD2
abundance: .
v_gene: TRBV10-3

CDR3nt: TGCGCCAGCAGCTCACAGGGTAAGAGCGGAGAGATCCGATACGAGCAGTACTTC
CDR3aa: CASSSQGKSGEIRYEQYF
j_gene: TRBJ2-7
d_gene: .
abundance: .
v_gene: TRBV5-1

CDR3nt: TGCAGTGCTAGAGATGGAAGGGGGCGGTGGGGTAAGAGCAATCAGCCCCAGCATTTT
CDR3aa: CSARDGRGRWGKSNQPQHF
j_gene: TRBJ1-5
d_gene: TRBD1
abundance: few
v_gene: TRBV20-1